Detailed here is one T cell receptor beta chain. Within the sample, other DNA sequences also encode this same CDR3. Only in-frame clones appear in the TCRdb table, and some are missing; sequencing was by immunoSEQ multiplex PCR. The table records a few million clones, over 85% of them present only once. This entry is derived from a study of shared clonotypes between healthy human individuals. V was pared by 1 base and J by 3 bases, with 4 bases between. Germline CDR1 is DFQATT and CDR2 is SNEGSKA (reference sequence). The CDR3 is 11 residues long. The sample consisted of naive CD4+ T cells sorted from blood. Specified subset: CD45RA+ positively selected. V and J are TRBV20-1 and TRBJ2-7; D gene ambiguous. The TCR was taken from a man aged 18 to 29 in good health. The CDR3 region has the DNA TGCAGTGCTAGAGCCAGCTACGAGCAGTACTTC. Amino acid sequence: CSARASYEQYF.